This T cell receptor beta chain appears in the sequencing data of a study of neurological immune-mediated disorders. Findings of the study overall: Association with the multiple sclerosis repertoire cluster was not found for any clinical or MRI feature.

This clonotype occurred many times. The antigen is not known. A 10-nucleotide random UMI tagged transcripts in template-switch 5'RACE cDNA synthesis. Sequencing runs each generated in excess of 170 million TCR-beta sequences derived from 15-18 subjects. TCRdb recomputed calls from the 5' RACE reads with MiXCR, one row per CDR3 protein. This sample has 35,000 to 40,000 distinct CDR3 sequences, with 2.5% found just once. CDR1 is SGHTA, CDR2 FQGNSA, per germline. The V and J ends lost 4 bases and 1 base respectively, with 8 bases between them. The CDR3 consists of 14 residues. The receptor's source is a man aged 50-59 years with multiple sclerosis. Sequencing was performed on PBMCs. The V and J genes are TRBV7-2 and TRBJ2-4; D is ambiguous. The CDR3: CASSSTGAKNIQYF. The CDR3 DNA is TGTGCCAGCAGCTCCACCGGGGCCAAAAACATTCAGTACTTC.